The 9 T cell receptor beta chains reported below all come from one sample, sequenced in a study of CD8 T cells in ankylosing spondylitis. One entry per CDR3 protein results from TCRdb running MiXCR on the 5' RACE reads. The table lists 300,000 to 400,000 distinct CDR3 sequences, 20% to 25% of them singletons, with around 13% in the top ten. Sequencing input: blood, either unsorted or a sorted T cell fraction (not recorded which). The receptors come from a male donor with ankylosing spondylitis or in good health (not recorded which).

The chain has TRBV29-1 and TRBJ1-4; unclear D gene. The CDR3 runs to 11 residues. The ends were cut back, 3 bases at V and 10 bases at J, with 9 bases in the middle. From germline, CDR1 is SQVTM and CDR2 ANQGSEA. The CDR3 reads CSVDVEGKLFF. CDR3 coding DNA: TGCAGCGTTGACGTGGAGGGAAAACTGTTTTTT.

The sample holds a few counts of this clonotype. The chain carries TRBV12-3 or TRBV12-4 and TRBJ1-5; no reliable D call. The ends were cut back, 5 bases at V and 2 bases at J, with 10 bases in the middle. The CDR3 has 14 amino acids. CDR3 sequence (DNA): TGTGCCAGCAGTCCGGATCAGGGCAATCAGCCCCAGCATTTT. This codes for CASSPDQGNQPQHF.

J is TRBJ2-7 and V is TRBV12-3 or TRBV12-4; 8 bases map to TRBD1. The CDR3 has 14 amino acids. V was clipped by 6 bases and J by 2 bases; unmatched bases: 6. CDR3 sequence (DNA): TGTGCCAGCAGCTGGACAGGGAGGACCTACGAGCAGTACTTC. It specifies CASSWTGRTYEQYF.

This clonotype was observed a handful of times. V is TRBV2 and J is TRBJ2-7; D is unclear. The CDR3 consists of 13 residues. The V gene lost 8 bases and the J gene lost 1 base, with 12 bases spanning the gap. The germline gives CDR1 SNHLY, CDR2 FYNNEI. The CDR3 loop reads CASVGRSSYEQYF. For the CDR3, the DNA is TGTGCCAGCGTCGGCAGGAGTTCCTACGAGCAGTACTTC.

The chain recombines TRBV7-8 with TRBJ1-5, with D hard to call. CDR3 length: 14 residues. Germline V gives CDR1 SGHVS, CDR2 FQNEAQ. The V end was cut by 1 base, the J end by 1 base, with 5 bases between. CDR3 coding DNA: TGTGCCAGCAGCTTAGGGGCGAGCAATCAGCCCCAGCATTTT. Translation gives CASSLGASNQPQHF.

The chain recombines TRBV11-2 with TRBJ1-2, with D perhaps matching TRBD1 (6 bases). The CDR3 is made up of 15 amino acids. The germline V gene encodes CDR1 SGHAT and CDR2 FQNNGV. The V end was cut by 5 bases, the J end by 1 base, with 14 bases between. Here the CDR3 reads CASSRPGTYNYGYTF. The CDR3 DNA reads as TGTGCCAGCAGCCGACCCGGGACATATAACTATGGCTACACCTTC.

This clonotype was seen a handful of times. The chain recombines TRBV12-3 or TRBV12-4 with TRBJ2-2; D unclear. The CDR3 loop spans 14 amino acids. Trimming removed 3 bases from V and 5 bases from J, with 10 bases in between. Here the CDR3 reads CASSFEGPTGELFF. In nucleotides, the CDR3 is TGTGCCAGCAGTTTTGAAGGGCCGACCGGGGAGCTGTTTTTT.

The V call is TRBV6-1, the J call TRBJ1-5; 10 nucleotides line up with TRBD1. Germline V CDR1 and CDR2: MNHNS, SASEGT. Trimming took 4 bases from V and 7 from J; bases not matched to a gene: 7. The CDR3 extends over 15 amino acids. In DNA form, the CDR3 reads TGTGCCAGCAGTGGCATGACAGGGGGCGGACAGCCCCAGCATTTT. This sequence encodes CASSGMTGGGQPQHF.

The chain is built from TRBV5-6 and TRBJ2-5; D perhaps matches TRBD1 (5 bases). The V gene lost 0 bases and the J gene lost 5 bases, with 14 bases spanning the gap. CDR1 and CDR2 (germline): SGHDT, YYEEEE. The CDR3 totals 15 residues. The CDR3 region is CASSLAREMGETQYF. The CDR3 DNA sequence: TGTGCCAGCAGCTTGGCCAGGGAAATGGGGGAGACCCAGTACTTC.